Presented here are 2 T cell receptor beta chains from one specimen sequenced in a study of OX40 agonist ivuxolimab in advanced cancers. The method was immunoSEQ multiplex PCR; TCRdb's version includes in-frame clones alone and lacks a portion of them. The table has about 50,000 clones, approximately 84% seen once. Here the sequenced sample was CD4+ or CD8+ T cells sorted from blood, taken in a trial of the OX40 agonist ivuxolimab. Receptor source: an adult with an advanced solid tumor such as melanoma, head and neck, liver or kidney cancer.

The V gene is TRBV28, the J gene TRBJ1-1; tentatively, D is TRBD1 (6 bases). The CDR3 is made up of 14 amino acids. With 3 bases removed from V and 1 base from J, the gap between germline ends came to 9 bases. In germline, CDR1 is MDHEN, CDR2 SYDVKM. CDR3 coding DNA: TGTGCCAGCAGTTTCCACAGGGCGAACACTGAAGCTTTCTTT. Residues: CASSFHRANTEAFF.

This chain uses TRBV15 with TRBJ2-3, with D possibly being TRBD1 (7 bases). The CDR3 covers 15 residues. With 3 bases removed from V and 6 bases from J, the gap between germline ends came to 16 bases. The V gene's germline CDR1 is LNHNV and CDR2 YYDKDF (reference sequence). The DNA for the CDR3 is TGTGCCACCAGCAGGGACAGGCCCCGGGAGGATACGCAGTATTTT. This sequence encodes CATSRDRPREDTQYF.